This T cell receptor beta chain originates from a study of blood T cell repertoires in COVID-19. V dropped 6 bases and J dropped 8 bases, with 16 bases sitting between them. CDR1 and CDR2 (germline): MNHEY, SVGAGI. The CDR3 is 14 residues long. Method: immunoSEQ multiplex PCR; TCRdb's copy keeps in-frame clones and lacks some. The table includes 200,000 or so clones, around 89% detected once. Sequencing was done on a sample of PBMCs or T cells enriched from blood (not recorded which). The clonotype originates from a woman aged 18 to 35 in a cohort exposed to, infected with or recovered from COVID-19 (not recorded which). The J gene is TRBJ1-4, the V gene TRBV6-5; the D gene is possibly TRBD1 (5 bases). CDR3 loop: CASRVTGEGEKLFF. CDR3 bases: TGTGCCAGCAGGGTGACGGGGGAAGGGGAAAAACTGTTTTTT.